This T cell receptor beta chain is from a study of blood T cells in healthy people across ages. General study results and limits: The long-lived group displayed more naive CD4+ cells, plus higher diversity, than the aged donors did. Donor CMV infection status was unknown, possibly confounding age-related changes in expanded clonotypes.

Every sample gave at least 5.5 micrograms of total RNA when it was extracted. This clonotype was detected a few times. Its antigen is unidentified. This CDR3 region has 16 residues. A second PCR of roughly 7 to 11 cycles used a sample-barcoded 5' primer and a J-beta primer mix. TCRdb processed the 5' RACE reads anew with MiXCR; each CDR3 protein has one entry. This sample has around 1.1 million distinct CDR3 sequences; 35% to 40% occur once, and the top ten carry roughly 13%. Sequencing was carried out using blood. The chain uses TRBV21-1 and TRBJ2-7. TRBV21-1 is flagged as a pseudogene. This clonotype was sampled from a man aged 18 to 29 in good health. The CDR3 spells CVELGRTLTEPYEQYF. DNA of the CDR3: TGTGTCGAACTGGGCAGGACGCTTACTGAACCTTACGAGCAGTACTTC.